This TCR beta chain appears in the sequencing data of a study of tumor-infiltrating lymphocytes in primary liver carcinoma. Study-wide results and caveats: Relative to blood, tumors carried a significantly larger fraction of the repertoire in their top 250 clones (p = 0.039).

Remarks on this clonotype: Its matching antigen is unknown.

TCR beta cDNA was prepared out of approximately 500 ng total RNA by means of a constant-region primer. Three nested multiplex PCR rounds of slightly modified ARM-PCR generated TCR beta libraries. Investigators reported that the first two PCR rounds, at about 11 cycles each, used TRBV1-TRBV30 forward primers with a C-beta reverse primer. Via MiXCR, TCRdb re-called the multiplex PCR reads, giving one row per CDR3 protein. This sample has about 330,000 distinct CDR3 sequences, with around 60% found just once. Researchers drew blood RNA from unsorted whole blood and extracted germline DNA as well. These patients lived with chronic HBV infection and had never been treated. Surgery was preceded by the collection of approximately 3.6 milliliters of peripheral blood. This CDR3 has 14 residues. From germline, CDR1 is SGHTS and CDR2 YDEGEE. V lost 4 bases to trimming and J lost 7 bases; unmatched junction nucleotides: 3.

Sequencing was done on a sample of peripheral blood. The gene calls are TRBV5-8 and TRBJ2-1, with 12 bases fitting TRBD2. The TCR was taken from a man aged 35 to 55 with primary liver carcinoma and hepatitis B virus infection. The CDR3 sequence is CASSGGTSGNEQFF. CDR3 DNA sequence: TGTGCCAGCAGCGGAGGGACTAGCGGGAATGAGCAGTTCTTC.